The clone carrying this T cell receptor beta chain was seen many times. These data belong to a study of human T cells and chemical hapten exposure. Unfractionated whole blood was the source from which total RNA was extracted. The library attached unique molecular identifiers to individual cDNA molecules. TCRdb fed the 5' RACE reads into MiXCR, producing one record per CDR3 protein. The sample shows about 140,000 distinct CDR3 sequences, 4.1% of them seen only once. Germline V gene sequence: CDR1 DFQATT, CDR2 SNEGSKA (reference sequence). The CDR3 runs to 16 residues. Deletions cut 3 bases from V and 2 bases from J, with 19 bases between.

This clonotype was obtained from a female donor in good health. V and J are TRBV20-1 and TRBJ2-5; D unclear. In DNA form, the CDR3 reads TGCAGTGCTAGTTTTAGCTCAATAGACTGTCAAGAGACCCAGTACTTC. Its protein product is CSASFSSIDCQETQYF.